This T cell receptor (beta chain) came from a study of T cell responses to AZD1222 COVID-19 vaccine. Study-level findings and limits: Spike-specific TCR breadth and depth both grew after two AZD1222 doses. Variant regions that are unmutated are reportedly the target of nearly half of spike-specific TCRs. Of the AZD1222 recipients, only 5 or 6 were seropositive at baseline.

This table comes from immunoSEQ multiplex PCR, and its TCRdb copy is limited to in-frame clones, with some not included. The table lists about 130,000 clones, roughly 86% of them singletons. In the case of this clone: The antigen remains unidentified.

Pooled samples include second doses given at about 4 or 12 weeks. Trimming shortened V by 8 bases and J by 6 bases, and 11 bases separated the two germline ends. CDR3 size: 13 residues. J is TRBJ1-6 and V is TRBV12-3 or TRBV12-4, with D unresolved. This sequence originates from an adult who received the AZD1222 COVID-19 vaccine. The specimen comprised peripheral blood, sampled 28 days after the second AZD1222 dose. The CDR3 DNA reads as TGTGCCAGCGCCAGCATATTTAATTCACCCCTCCACTTT. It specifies CASASIFNSPLHF.